The present entry profiles one T cell receptor (beta chain) with its context. The entry originates in a study of shared clonotypes between healthy human individuals. DNA input for the unsorted PBMC replicate PCRs was roughly 330 ng, tens of thousands of T cell genomes. Libraries were prepared by immunoSEQ multiplex PCR; TCRdb keeps only in-frame clonotypes and omits some of them. The sample lists around 510,000 clones; 70% to 80% were seen once. The germline gives CDR1 MNHEY, CDR2 SMNVEV (reference sequence). V gave up 2 bases and J gave up 5 bases, with 15 bases separating them. This CDR3 spans 15 amino acids.

The chain uses TRBV27 and TRBJ1-1, with a tentative D call TRBD1 (6 bases). Sample: PBMCs. This receptor was obtained from a woman aged 35 to 49 in good health. Some clones in this sample may be carry-over from other donors' samples. Here the CDR3 reads CASSLESGARTEAFF. The CDR3 DNA reads as TGTGCCAGCAGTTTAGAGTCAGGGGCACGGACTGAAGCTTTCTTT.